The T cell receptor beta chain described here comes from a study of identical twins. Whole-study results and caveats: Models underestimated TCR alpha sharing (out-of-frame) in monozygotic twins. Cord blood's abundant beta clonotypes had fewer insertions, unlike memory repertoires.

This CDR3 is 15 amino acids long. CDR1 and CDR2 from the germline V gene are SGHVS and FQNEAQ. Trimming stripped 2 bases from V and 4 bases from J, with 14 bases between. A single record per CDR3 protein comes from TCRdb applying MiXCR to the 5' RACE reads. The table has about 1.7 million distinct CDR3 sequences, 32% seen once; the top ten hold about 0.27%. About this clonotype: No antigen is known for it.

The sequence came from a newborn girl in good health. Sequences were obtained from cord blood. This sequence joins TRBV7-8 and TRBJ1-1; the D is unclear. The CDR3 DNA reads TGTGCCAGCAGCTTACTGCCGGAGTCGAGCACTGAAGCTTTCTTT. This sequence encodes CASSLLPESSTEAFF.